The T cell receptor (beta chain) described here comes from a study of T cells in Graves' hyperthyroidism and ophthalmopathy. Across the whole study: Peripheral blood draws took place at initial diagnosis, ahead of any treatment.

TCR beta CDR3 region amplification was performed from RNA transcripts. TCR CDR3 underwent first-round RT-PCR with the HTBI primer set. TCRdb ran MiXCR on the multiplex PCR reads and lists one entry per CDR3 protein. The table includes around 350,000 distinct CDR3 sequences, approximately 19% detected once. CDR3 length equals 16 residues. Germline assignment: CDR1 DFQATT and CDR2 SNEGSKA (reference sequence). V was pared by 6 bases and J by 0 bases, with 15 bases between. The TCR comes from a woman in her late teens or twenties with Graves' hyperthyroidism. V gene TRBV20-1 combines with J gene TRBJ2-6; possible D gene TRBD2, 7 bases. The sample was blood. The CDR3 loop is CSAGGGVPSGANVLTF. CDR3 DNA sequence: TGCAGTGCCGGAGGGGGGGTACCCTCTGGGGCCAACGTCCTGACTTTC.